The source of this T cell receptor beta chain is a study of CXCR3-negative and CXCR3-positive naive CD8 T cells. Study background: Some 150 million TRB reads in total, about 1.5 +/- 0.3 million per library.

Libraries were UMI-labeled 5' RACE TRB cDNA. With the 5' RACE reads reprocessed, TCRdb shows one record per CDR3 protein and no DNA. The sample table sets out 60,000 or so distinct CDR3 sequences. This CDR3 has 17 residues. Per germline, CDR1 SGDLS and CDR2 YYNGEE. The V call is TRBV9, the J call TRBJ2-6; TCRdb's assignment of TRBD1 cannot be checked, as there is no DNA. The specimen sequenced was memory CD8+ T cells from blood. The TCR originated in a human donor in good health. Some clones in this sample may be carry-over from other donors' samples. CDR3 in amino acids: CASSVSIADRGSNVLTF.